The 2 T cell receptor beta chains below come from one sample, sequenced in a study of blood T cell repertoires in COVID-19. Profiled with immunoSEQ multiplex PCR; TCRdb holds only in-frame clones, not every one. The table shows 190,000 or so clones, with 80% to 90% occurring only once. Sequenced: PBMCs or T cells enriched from blood (not recorded which). These receptors were collected from a man aged 35-49 years who had recovered from COVID-19.

This chain uses TRBV12-5 with TRBJ1-2, with D unresolved. The germline gives CDR1 LGHNT, CDR2 FRNRAP. CDR3 size: 17 residues. V lost 2 bases and J lost 0, with 16 bases in between. CDR3 sequence: CASGLSSGSSANYGYTF. DNA of the CDR3: TGTGCTAGTGGTTTGTCCTCCGGGTCGTCAGCTAACTATGGCTACACCTTC.

V is TRBV6-4 and J is TRBJ1-2; tentative D call: TRBD1 (5 bases). Trimming took 6 bases from V and 14 from J, leaving 19 bases between them. This CDR3 is built from 12 residues. Germline V CDR1 and CDR2: MRHNA, SNTAGT. CDR3 coding DNA: TGTGCCAGCAGACCGAAGGAGGGGACTTATACCTTC. Translating it yields CASRPKEGTYTF.